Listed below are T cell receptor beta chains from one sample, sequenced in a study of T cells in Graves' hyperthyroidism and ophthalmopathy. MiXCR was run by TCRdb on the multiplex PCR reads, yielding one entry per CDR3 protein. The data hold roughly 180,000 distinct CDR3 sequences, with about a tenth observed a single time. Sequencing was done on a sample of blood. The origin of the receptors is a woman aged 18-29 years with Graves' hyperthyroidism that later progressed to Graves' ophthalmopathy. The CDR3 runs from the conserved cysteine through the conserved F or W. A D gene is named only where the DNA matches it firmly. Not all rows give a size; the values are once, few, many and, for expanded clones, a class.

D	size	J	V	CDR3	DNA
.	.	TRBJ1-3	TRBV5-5	CASSQDPSGTGGNTIYF	TGCGCCAGCAGCCAAGATCCTTCGGGGACGGGGGGAAACACCATATATTTT
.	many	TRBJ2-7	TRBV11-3	CASSSTGNYEQYF	TGTGCCAGCAGCTCAACTGGGAACTACGAGCAGTACTTC
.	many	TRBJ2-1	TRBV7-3	CASSPRPGSNNEQFF	TGTGCCAGCAGCCCCCGGCCAGGGAGTAACAATGAGCAGTTCTTC
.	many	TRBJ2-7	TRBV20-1	CSARVDSYEQYF	TGCAGTGCTAGAGTAGACAGCTACGAGCAGTACTTC
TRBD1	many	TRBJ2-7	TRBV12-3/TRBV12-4	CASRIQGAGDEQYF	TGTGCCAGCAGGATACAGGGGGCAGGAGACGAGCAGTACTTC
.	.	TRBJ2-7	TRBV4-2	CASSQDGPSYEQYF	TGTGCCAGCAGCCAAGATGGGCCTAGCTACGAGCAGTACTTC
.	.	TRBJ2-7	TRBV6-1	CATLDSGKSYEQYF	TGTGCCACCCTAGATTCCGGGAAGTCCTACGAGCAGTACTTC
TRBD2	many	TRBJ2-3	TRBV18	CASSPQRGVPDTQYF	TGTGCCAGCTCACCGCAGCGGGGGGTCCCAGATACGCAGTATTTT
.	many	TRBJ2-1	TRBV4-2	CASSQDLSAYNEQFF	TGTGCCAGCAGCCAAGATCTAAGCGCCTACAATGAGCAGTTCTTC
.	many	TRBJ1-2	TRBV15	CATSRDGDTYGYTF	TGTGCCACCAGCAGAGATGGGGACACATATGGCTACACCTTC
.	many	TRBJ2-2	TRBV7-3	CASSPKGLTPNTGELFF	TGTGCCAGCAGCCCAAAGGGATTAACTCCGAACACCGGGGAGCTGTTTTTT
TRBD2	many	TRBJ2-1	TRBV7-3	CASSETSGGRGEQFF	TGTGCCAGCAGCGAAACTAGCGGGGGGAGGGGTGAGCAGTTCTTC
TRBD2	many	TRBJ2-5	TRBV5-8	CASSLGLAVQETQYF	TGTGCCAGCAGCCTCGGACTAGCGGTCCAAGAGACCCAGTACTTC
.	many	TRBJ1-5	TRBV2	CASSGTPNQPQHF	TGTGCCAGCAGCGGGACACCGAATCAGCCCCAGCATTTT